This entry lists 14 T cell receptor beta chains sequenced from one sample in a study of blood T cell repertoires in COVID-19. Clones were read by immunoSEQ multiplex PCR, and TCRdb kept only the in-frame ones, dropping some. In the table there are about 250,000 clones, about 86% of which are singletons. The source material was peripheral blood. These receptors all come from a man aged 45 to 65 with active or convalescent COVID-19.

The CDR3 is CASSQKDRVGGELFF. The CDR3 coding sequence is TGTGCCAGCAGCCAAAAGGACAGGGTGGGCGGGGAGCTGTTTTTT. The V call is TRBV7-6, the J call TRBJ2-2, with 8 bases matching TRBD1. The J segment lost 7 bases and the V segment lost 5 bases, leaving 9 bases of the junction unmatched. The CDR3 consists of 15 residues. Germline values: CDR1 SGHVS, CDR2 FNYEAQ. The full variable domain, in which reference TRBV7-6 and TRBJ2-2 provide the parts outside the CDR3, is GAGVSQSPRYKVTKRGQDVALRCDPISGHVSLYWYRQALGQGPEFLTYFNYEAQQDKSGLPNDRFSAERPEGSISTLTIQRTEQRDSAMYRCASSQKDRVGGELFFGEGSRLTVL.

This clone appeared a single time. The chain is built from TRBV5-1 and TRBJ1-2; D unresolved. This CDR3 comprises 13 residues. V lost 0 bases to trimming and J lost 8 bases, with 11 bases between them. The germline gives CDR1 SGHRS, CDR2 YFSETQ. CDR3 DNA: TGCGCCAGCAGCTTGGACCGGGAGAGAGGCTACACCTTC. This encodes CASSLDRERGYTF.

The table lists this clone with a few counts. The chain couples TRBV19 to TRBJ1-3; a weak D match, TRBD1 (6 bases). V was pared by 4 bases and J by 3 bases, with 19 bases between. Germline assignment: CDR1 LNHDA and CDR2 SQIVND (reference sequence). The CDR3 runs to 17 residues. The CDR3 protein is CASSNQGMDSIGNTIYF. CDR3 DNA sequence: TGTGCCAGTAGTAATCAGGGGATGGACTCTATTGGAAACACCATATATTTT.

The CDR3 region has the DNA TGTGCCAGAAGCCTTCCTAACCCGGAAATCCGGGACCAAGAGACCCAGTACTTC. Its translation: CARSLPNPEIRDQETQYF. J is TRBJ2-5 and V is TRBV5-3; D not certain. TRBV5-3 is known as an ORF, though its function is uncertain. Trimming removed 4 bases at V and 0 bases at J, with 22 bases between. This CDR3 region has 18 residues.

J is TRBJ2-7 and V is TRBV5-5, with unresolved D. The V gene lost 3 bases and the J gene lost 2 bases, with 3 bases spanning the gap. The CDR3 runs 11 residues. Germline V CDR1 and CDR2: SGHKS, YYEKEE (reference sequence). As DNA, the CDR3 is TGTGCCAGCAGCTCTACCTACGAGCAGTACTTC. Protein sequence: CASSSTYEQYF.

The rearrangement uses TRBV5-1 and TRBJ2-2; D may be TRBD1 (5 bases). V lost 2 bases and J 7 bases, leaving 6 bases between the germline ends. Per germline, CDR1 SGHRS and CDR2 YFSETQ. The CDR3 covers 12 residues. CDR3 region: CASSFDSGELFF. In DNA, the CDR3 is TGCGCCAGCAGCTTCGACAGCGGGGAGCTGTTTTTT.

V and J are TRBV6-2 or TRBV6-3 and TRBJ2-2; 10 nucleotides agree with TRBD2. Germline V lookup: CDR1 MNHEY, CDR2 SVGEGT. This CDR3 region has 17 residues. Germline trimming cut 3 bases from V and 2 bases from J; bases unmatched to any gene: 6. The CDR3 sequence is CASSYERGGTNTGELFF. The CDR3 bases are TGTGCCAGCAGTTATGAGCGGGGGGGAACCAACACCGGGGAGCTGTTTTTT.

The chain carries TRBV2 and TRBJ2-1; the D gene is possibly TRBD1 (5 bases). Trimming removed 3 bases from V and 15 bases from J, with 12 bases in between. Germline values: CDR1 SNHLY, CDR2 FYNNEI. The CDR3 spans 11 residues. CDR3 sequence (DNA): TGTGCCAGCAGTGACAGGGCCCCCCCGTTCTTC. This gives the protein CASSDRAPPFF. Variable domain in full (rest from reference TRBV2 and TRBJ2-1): EPEVTQTPSHQVTQMGQEVILRCVPISNHLYFYWYRQILGQKVEFLVSFYNNEISEKSEIFDDQFSVERPDGSNFTLKIRSTKLEDSAMYFCASSDRAPPFFGPGTRLTVL.

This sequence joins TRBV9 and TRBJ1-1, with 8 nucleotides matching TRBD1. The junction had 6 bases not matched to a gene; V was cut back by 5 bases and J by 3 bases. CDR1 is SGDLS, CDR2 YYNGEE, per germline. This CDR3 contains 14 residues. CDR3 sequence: CASSYSTGDTEAFF. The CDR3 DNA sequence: TGTGCCAGCAGTTACTCGACAGGGGACACTGAAGCTTTCTTT. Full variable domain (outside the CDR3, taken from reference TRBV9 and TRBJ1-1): DSGVTQTPKHLITATGQRVTLRCSPRSGDLSVYWYQQSLDQGLQFLIQYYNGEERAKGNILERFSAQQFPDLHSELNLSSLELGDSALYFCASSYSTGDTEAFFGQGTRLTVV.

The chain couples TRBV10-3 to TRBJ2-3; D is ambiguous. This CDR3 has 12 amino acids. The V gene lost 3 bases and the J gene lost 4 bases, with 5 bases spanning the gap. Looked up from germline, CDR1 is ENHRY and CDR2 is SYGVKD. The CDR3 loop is CAISDLADTQYF. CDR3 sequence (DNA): TGTGCCATCAGTGACCTCGCAGATACGCAGTATTTT.

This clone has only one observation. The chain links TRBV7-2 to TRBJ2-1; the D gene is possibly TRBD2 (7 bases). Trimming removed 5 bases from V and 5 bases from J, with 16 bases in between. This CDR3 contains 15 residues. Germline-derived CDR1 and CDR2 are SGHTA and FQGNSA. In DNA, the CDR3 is TGTGCCAGCAGCACCGACGGGGGGCCGAACAATGAGCAGTTCTTC. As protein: CASSTDGGPNNEQFF.

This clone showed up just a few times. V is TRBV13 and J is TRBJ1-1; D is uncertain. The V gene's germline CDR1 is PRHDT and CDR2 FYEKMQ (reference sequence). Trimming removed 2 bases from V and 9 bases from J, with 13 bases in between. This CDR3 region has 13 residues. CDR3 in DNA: TGTGCCAGCAGCTTACCCTCCGAGCCAAAAGCTTTCTTT. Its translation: CASSLPSEPKAFF.

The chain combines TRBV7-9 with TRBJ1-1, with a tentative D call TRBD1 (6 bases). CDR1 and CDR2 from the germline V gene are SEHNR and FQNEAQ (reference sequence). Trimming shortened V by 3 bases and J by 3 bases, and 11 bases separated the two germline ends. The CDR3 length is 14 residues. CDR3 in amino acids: CASSFGGWDTEAFF. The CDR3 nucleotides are TGTGCCAGCAGCTTTGGGGGCTGGGACACTGAAGCTTTCTTT.

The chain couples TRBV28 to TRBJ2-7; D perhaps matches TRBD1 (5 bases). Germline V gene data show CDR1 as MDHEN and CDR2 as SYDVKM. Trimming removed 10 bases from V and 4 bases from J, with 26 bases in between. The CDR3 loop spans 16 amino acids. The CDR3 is CATRPLGQVIKYEQYF. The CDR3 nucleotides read TGTGCCACCCGCCCCCTGGGGCAGGTCATTAAGTACGAGCAGTACTTC.